This T cell receptor (beta chain) derives from a study of beta chain features in type 1 diabetes. The whole isolated RNA underwent reverse transcription, so sequencing captured expressed TCRB transcripts. Sequenced by immunoSEQ multiplex PCR; TCRdb stores in-frame clones only, minus some. Seen here are 350,000 to 400,000 clones, roughly 16% observed once, and the top ten hold approximately 0.019%. The CDR3 has 15 residues. Germline V CDR1 and CDR2: SGHTA, FQGNSA. V lost 2 bases, J lost 1 base, and 10 bases lay in between. The sequenced material came from naive CD4+ T cells from blood. This sequence joins TRBV7-2 and TRBJ2-3; no definite D call. This clonotype originated in a woman between 18 and 30 years old in good health. The CDR3 DNA is TGTGCCAGCAGCTTAATCCCTGAGGGCACAGATACGCAGTATTTT. It is translated as CASSLIPEGTDTQYF.